Below, 28 T cell receptor beta chains from the same sample are listed, as sequenced in a study of blood T cell repertoires in COVID-19 (dated by TCRdb to 2019 to 2021). Receptors were amplified or captured by the immunoSEQ multiplex PCR assay. TCRdb took over this immuneACCESS table, retaining in-frame rearrangements with V and J assigned. Such tables are incomplete; in checked studies, under half of the missing clones stem from an unresolved V gene, and the remainder is unexplained. Here the sample has approximately 240,000 clones; around 87% occur a single time. The ten largest make up 3% to 3.5% of the sample. The source material was PBMCs or T cells enriched from blood (not recorded which). Receptor source: a woman younger than 35 in a cohort exposed to, infected with or recovered from COVID-19 (not recorded which).

The rearrangement joins TRBV5-8 to TRBJ1-5, with 10 bases aligning to TRBD1. The CDR3 consists of 14 residues. Germline V gene lookup returns CDR1 SGHTS and CDR2 YDEGEE. J was trimmed by 4 bases and V by 3 bases; bases with no gene match: 1. The CDR3 spells CASSWTGGNQPQHF. Written as DNA, the CDR3 is TGTGCCAGCAGCTGGACAGGGGGGAATCAGCCCCAGCATTTT.

Only one count was recorded for this clone. This chain uses TRBV19 with TRBJ2-7, with D perhaps matching TRBD1 (6 bases). V dropped 6 bases and J dropped 1 base, with 13 bases sitting between them. Germline-derived CDR1 and CDR2 are LNHDA and SQIVND (reference sequence). The CDR3 loop spans 14 amino acids. The CDR3 sequence: CASRDSSSSYEQYF. Here the CDR3 DNA reads TGTGCCAGTAGGGACAGCTCTTCGTCCTACGAGCAGTACTTC.

The chain joins TRBV5-8 to TRBJ1-6; 10 bases map to TRBD1. The CDR3 totals 14 residues. CDR1 is SGHTS, CDR2 YDEGEE, per germline. V was pared by 4 bases and J by 8 bases, with 3 bases of the junction left unmatched. CDR3 region: CASSRGTGDSPLHF. CDR3 bases: TGTGCCAGCAGCCGAGGGACAGGGGATTCACCCCTCCACTTT.

The V gene is TRBV9, the J gene TRBJ1-5; 9 nucleotides line up with TRBD1. The CDR3 loop spans 15 amino acids. The germline V gene encodes CDR1 SGDLS and CDR2 YYNGEE. The J segment lost 5 bases and the V segment lost 3 bases, leaving 6 bases of the junction unmatched. CDR3 in DNA: TGTGCCAGCAGCGCCGAGGGGACAGGGCATCAGCCCCAGCATTTT. Its translation: CASSAEGTGHQPQHF.

V gene TRBV5-1 combines with J gene TRBJ2-3; unclear D gene. Trimming pared 0 bases from V and 5 bases from J, leaving 7 bases between. CDR3 size: 13 residues. CDR1 and CDR2 (germline): SGHRS, YFSETQ. CDR3 residues: CASSLGPQDTQYF. DNA for the CDR3: TGCGCCAGCAGCTTGGGGCCGCAAGATACGCAGTATTTT.

V is TRBV7-2 and J is TRBJ2-5; D is perhaps TRBD2 (5 bases). The length of the CDR3 is 15 residues. Germline loops: CDR1 SGHTA, CDR2 FQGNSA. Trimming took off 5 bases at V and 2 bases at J, with 15 bases between the two ends. The CDR3 nucleotides read TGTGCCAGCAGCAACGGGATTTCTCTTCAAGAGACCCAGTACTTC. Protein sequence: CASSNGISLQETQYF.

V usage is TRBV5-1 and J usage is TRBJ2-7; 8 bases line up with TRBD2. CDR1 SGHRS and CDR2 YFSETQ come from the germline V gene. The CDR3 covers 15 residues. V dropped 0 bases and J dropped 4; count of bases not matched to a gene: 6. The CDR3 loop is CASSLGDSGIYEQYF. Written as DNA, the CDR3 is TGCGCCAGCAGCTTGGGTGATAGCGGGATTTACGAGCAGTACTTC.

This chain joins TRBV6-5 and TRBJ1-2, with no clear D. CDR1 is MNHEY, CDR2 SVGAGI, per germline. V gave up 10 bases and J gave up 8 bases, with 17 bases separating them. The CDR3 has 12 amino acids. CDR3 nucleotides: TGTGCCACCCAGAGCGGGAGAAAGGGCTACACCTTC. It is translated as CATQSGRKGYTF.

This clone was observed a single time. Likely a read error: the CDR3 ends without its conserved phenylalanine or tryptophan. Because the CDR3's place on the DNA is in doubt, the DNA is left out and the CDR3 is given as listed by TCRdb. The J gene is TRBJ1-1, the V gene TRBV27; the table's D call, TRBD1, was not checked against the DNA. Germline-derived CDR1 and CDR2 are MNHEY and SMNVEV (reference sequence). The CDR3 contains 13 residues when both ends are counted. Here the CDR3 reads CASSLTEQGVPFG.

This clone appeared once. This chain uses TRBV11-3 with TRBJ2-2; 7 nucleotides line up with TRBD1. This CDR3 has 13 residues. Trimming at V came to 5 bases and at J to 4 bases, leaving 1 base not matched to a gene. Germline lookup yields CDR1 SGHNT and CDR2 YENEEA. CDR3 bases: TGTGCCAGCAGCCACAGGGGCACCGGGGAGCTGTTTTTT. It encodes CASSHRGTGELFF.

CDR3 amino acids: CASSSGTGYEQYF. The CDR3 DNA follows: TGTGCCAGCAGTTCCGGGACAGGATACGAGCAGTACTTC. The gene calls are TRBV7-9 and TRBJ2-7; the match to TRBD1 covers 8 bases. V trimming: 6 bases; J trimming: 4 bases; junction bases outside the gene matches: 5. Germline V lookup: CDR1 SEHNR, CDR2 FQNEAQ (reference sequence). The length of the CDR3 is 13 residues. The full variable domain, with the rest looked up from reference TRBV7-9 and TRBJ2-7, is DTGVSQNPRHKITKRGQNVTFRCDPISEHNRLYWYRQTLGQGPEFLTYFQNEAQLEKSRLLSDRFSAERPKGSFSTLEIQRTEQGDSAMYLCASSSGTGYEQYFGPGTRLTVT.

CDR3 protein: CASSVGASGRVNEQFF. In DNA, the CDR3 is TGTGCCAGCAGCGTCGGAGCTAGCGGGAGGGTAAATGAGCAGTTCTTC. The chain carries TRBV11-2 and TRBJ2-1; 12 positions match TRBD2. This CDR3 is built from 16 residues. Germline CDR1 is SGHAT and CDR2 is FQNNGV. J was trimmed by 7 bases and V by 5 bases; bases with no gene match: 9.

The chain combines TRBV5-5 with TRBJ1-6; D ambiguous. Trimming stripped 0 bases from V and 8 bases from J, with 12 bases between. CDR3 length equals 15 residues. The germline CDR1 and CDR2 sequences are SGHKS and YYEKEE (reference sequence). The CDR3 region is CASSLEAGEYSPLHF. CDR3 coding DNA: TGTGCCAGCAGCTTGGAAGCTGGGGAGTATTCACCCCTCCACTTT.

This clone appeared once. The chain has TRBV2 and TRBJ1-2; D is unclear. V lost 7 bases, J lost 0 bases, and 12 bases lay in between. Germline V gene data show CDR1 as SNHLY and CDR2 as FYNNEI. The CDR3 has 14 amino acids. Written as DNA, the CDR3 is TGTGCCAGCACCCGGATCGGGGCTAACTATGGCTACACCTTC. Encoded protein: CASTRIGANYGYTF.

The CDR3 sequence: CASSSTGEETQYF. CDR3 sequence (DNA): TGTGCCAGCAGCTCGACAGGGGAAGAGACCCAGTACTTC. This rearrangement joins TRBV11-3 to TRBJ2-5; 8 positions agree with TRBD1. Germline V gene sequence: CDR1 SGHNT, CDR2 YENEEA. CDR3 length: 13 amino acids. The V segment lost 4 bases and the J segment 3 bases; nucleotides outside the gene matches: 1.

This clone has a handful of counts. The V and J genes are TRBV2 and TRBJ1-5, with 9 positions matching TRBD1. The CDR3 spans 15 residues. Per the germline V gene, CDR1 is SNHLY and CDR2 is FYNNEI. Trimming took 8 bases from V and 2 from J; bases not matched to a gene: 7. CDR3 sequence (DNA): TGTGCCAGCTCAATGGGACAGGGTGGCAATCAGCCCCAGCATTTT. Protein: CASSMGQGGNQPQHF.

The V gene is TRBV10-3, the J gene TRBJ1-2; D is possibly TRBD1 (6 bases). The CDR3 runs 15 residues. Germline V CDR1 and CDR2: ENHRY, SYGVKD. Trimming removed 7 bases from V and 8 bases from J, with 23 bases in between. In DNA, the CDR3 is TGTGCCATCACCGATCCTGATTTGGGACATGGGGGCTACACCTTC. Translated, it gives CAITDPDLGHGGYTF.

The chain has TRBV5-1 and TRBJ2-5; maybe TRBD2 (5 bases). The CDR3 consists of 15 residues. V was pared by 4 bases and J by 3 bases, with 16 bases between. The V gene's germline CDR1 is SGHRS and CDR2 YFSETQ. The CDR3 coding sequence is TGCGCCAGCAGCCTCATACCGAGCGGCGAAGAGACCCAGTACTTC. Its translation is CASSLIPSGEETQYF.

V and J are TRBV2 and TRBJ1-1, with D tentatively TRBD1 (6 bases). The CDR3 has 15 residues. CDR1 is SNHLY, CDR2 FYNNEI, per germline. Trimming removed 7 bases from V and 4 bases from J, with 19 bases in between. The CDR3 nucleotides read TGTGCCAGCATCCAAGGGGGGGGAGTCGGCACTGAAGCTTTCTTT. It specifies CASIQGGGVGTEAFF. Full variable domain (rest looked up from reference TRBV2 and TRBJ1-1): EPEVTQTPSHQVTQMGQEVILRCVPISNHLYFYWYRQILGQKVEFLVSFYNNEISEKSEIFDDQFSVERPDGSNFTLKIRSTKLEDSAMYFCASIQGGGVGTEAFFGQGTRLTVV.

The chain's CDR3 is CATSRERGADEQYF. CDR3 sequence (DNA): TGTGCCACCAGCAGAGAACGGGGGGCGGATGAGCAGTACTTC. This chain connects TRBV15 to TRBJ2-7; tentative D call: TRBD2 (7 bases). The CDR3 totals 14 residues. The V and J ends lost 0 bases and 7 bases respectively, with 13 bases between them. The V gene's germline CDR1 is LNHNV and CDR2 YYDKDF (reference sequence).

This clone was seen ten or more times. The rearrangement links TRBV11-2 to TRBJ1-4; 8 bases are shared with TRBD1. The CDR3 has 19 residues. Looked up from germline, CDR1 is SGHAT and CDR2 is FQNNGV. The J segment lost 5 bases and the V segment lost 3 bases, leaving 17 bases of the junction unmatched. The CDR3: CASSLAGGPGSGGNEKLFF. CDR3 nucleotide sequence: TGTGCCAGCAGCTTGGCAGGGGGCCCTGGGTCTGGGGGAAATGAAAAACTGTTTTTT.

The V call is TRBV4-1, the J call TRBJ2-7; no clear D. Germline V gene lookup returns CDR1 MGHRA and CDR2 YSYEKL. This CDR3 is 15 amino acids long. Trimming took 0 bases from V and 0 from J, leaving 9 bases between them. The DNA of the CDR3 is TGCGCCAGCAGCCAAGAGTCTCGCAGCTCCTACGAGCAGTACTTC. Its protein is CASSQESRSSYEQYF.

On this clone itself: The junction does not match germline at one end; this may be a read error. The V and J genes are TRBV3-1 (or the pseudogene TRBV3-2) and TRBJ1-2; 7 bases agree with TRBD1. Germline CDR1 LGHDT, CDR2 YNNKEL (reference sequence). The CDR3 extends over 11 amino acids. This CDR3 is CASSSGQTYFF. The CDR3 DNA sequence: TGTGCCAGCAGCTCGGGACAGACCTACTTCTTC.

The table lists this clone with a count of one. The chain recombines TRBV18 with TRBJ1-5; TRBD1 is a possible D gene (5 bases). Trimming took off 5 bases at V and 2 bases at J, with 10 bases between the two ends. CDR3 length: 14 residues. Germline V gene sequence: CDR1 KGHSH, CDR2 LQKENI. CDR3 region: CASSKGSGNQPQHF. The CDR3 DNA sequence: TGTGCCAGCTCAAAGGGGTCTGGCAATCAGCCCCAGCATTTT.

V usage is TRBV5-1 and J usage is TRBJ2-2; no definite D call. V dropped 1 base and J dropped 5 bases, with 9 bases sitting between them. The CDR3 length is 14 residues. Germline V gene sequence: CDR1 SGHRS, CDR2 YFSETQ. CDR3 nucleotide sequence: TGCGCCAGCAGCTTGTTCGACAAGACCGGGGAGCTGTTTTTT. This encodes CASSLFDKTGELFF.

This chain links TRBV3-1 (or the pseudogene TRBV3-2) with TRBJ2-1, with TRBD2 as a possible D gene (6 bases). CDR3 length: 14 residues. The V end lost 4 bases, the J end lost 5 bases, and 12 bases lay between the germline ends. Per germline, CDR1 LGHDT and CDR2 YNNKEL (reference sequence). CDR3 residues: CASSLAVIDNEQFF. DNA for the CDR3: TGTGCCAGCAGCCTAGCGGTGATTGACAATGAGCAGTTCTTC.

This clone was detected a few times. The CDR3 loop is CASTLGGADTDTQYF. CDR3 DNA: TGCGCCAGCACCCTAGGGGGGGCTGATACAGATACGCAGTATTTT. This chain links TRBV5-1 with TRBJ2-3; maybe TRBD2 (7 bases). V lost 6 bases and J lost 3, with 17 bases in between. Germline V lookup: CDR1 SGHRS, CDR2 YFSETQ. The CDR3 covers 15 residues.

The genes are TRBV29-1 and TRBJ2-3, with D possibly matching TRBD1 (6 bases). The CDR3 consists of 12 residues. Germline V gives CDR1 SQVTM, CDR2 ANQGSEA. V was pared by 4 bases and J by 4 bases, with 9 bases between. The DNA for the CDR3 is TGCAGCGTTGGTTCAGGGGCAGATACGCAGTATTTT. It is translated as CSVGSGADTQYF.